This is a list of T cell receptor beta chains from one sample in a study of shared clonotypes between healthy human individuals. This table comes from immunoSEQ multiplex PCR, and its TCRdb copy is limited to in-frame clones, with some not included. The sample has approximately 120,000 clones, about 70% seen once. Sample: memory CD8+ T cells sorted from blood. The source is a woman younger than 45 in good health. CDR3s include the opening cysteine and the closing phenylalanine or tryptophan. The D gene is left open where the match is weak. Expanded clones get a size class; other rows say once, few or many, or leave the size out.

-,TRBV7-1,-,TRBJ2-7,TGTGCCAGCAGCATTCAAGGAGGGGAAACCTACGAGCAGTACTTC,CASSIQGGETYEQYF
-,TRBV2,few,TRBJ2-7,TGTGCCAGCAGTGAGGGGAGCGGTGATATTTACGAGCAGTACTTC,CASSEGSGDIYEQYF
-,TRBV28,-,TRBJ2-5,TGTGCCAGCAGTTTAGTCCGGGAAGGGTCAGAGACCCAGTACTTC,CASSLVREGSETQYF
TRBD1,TRBV29-1,-,TRBJ1-1,TGCAGCGTTGCAGGGGGCGCGGTGCCTGGCACTGAAGCTTTCTTT,CSVAGGAVPGTEAFF
TRBD1,TRBV10-3,-,TRBJ2-7,TGTGCCATCAAGGGGGACAGGGCCTACGAGCAGTACTTC,CAIKGDRAYEQYF
TRBD2,TRBV11-2,few,TRBJ2-7,TGTGCCAGCAGCAGGTCACCCGGGACTAGAGACTACGAGCAGTACTTC,CASSRSPGTRDYEQYF
-,TRBV7-2,-,TRBJ1-1,TGTGCCAGCAGCTTTGTGGGTTTATCCGGAAATGAAGCTTTCTTT,CASSFVGLSGNEAFF
-,TRBV2,once,TRBJ2-2,TGTGCCAGCCTGGTTAGCAGAATGAACACCGGGGAGCTGTTTTTT,CASLVSRMNTGELFF
-,TRBV7-8,-,TRBJ2-4,TGTGCCAGCAGCTCCCCACGAAACATTCAGTACTTC,CASSSPRNIQYF
TRBD2,TRBV19,many,TRBJ2-5,TGTGCCAGTAGTATTTGGCTAGCGGAAGAGACCCAGTACTTC,CASSIWLAEETQYF
TRBD1,TRBV19,-,TRBJ1-2,TGTGCCAGTAGTTCCGCGCTCAGGGGGCGAGTTCATGGCTACACCTTC,CASSSALRGRVHGYTF
-,TRBV9,few,TRBJ2-2,TGTGCCAGCAGCGTAGCGTGGGCAACCGGGGAGCTGTTTTTT,CASSVAWATGELFF
-,TRBV5-1,-,TRBJ2-7,TGCGCCAGCAGCTTGGTAGCGAGGTCCTACGAGCAGTACTTC,CASSLVARSYEQYF
TRBD2,TRBV4-1,-,TRBJ2-2,TGCGCCAGCAGCTTTCGACTAGCGGGAGGAACCGGGGAGCTGTTTTTT,CASSFRLAGGTGELFF
TRBD1,TRBV28,once,TRBJ1-5,TGTGCCAGCAGTACTATAGACAGGGATAGCAATCAGCCCCAGCATTTT,CASSTIDRDSNQPQHF
-,TRBV27,few,TRBJ2-7,TGTGCCAGCAGTTCCTCCCTAGGCTACGAGCAGTACTTC,CASSSSLGYEQYF
TRBD2,TRBV7-8,-,TRBJ2-3,TGTGCCAGCAGCCCGTATGGGGGAGGGGGCACAGATACGCAGTATTTT,CASSPYGGGGTDTQYF
-,TRBV5-1,-,TRBJ2-3,TGCGCCAGCAGCTTGGGTTTTTACGGGGGCCTTAGCACAGATACGCAGTATTTT,CASSLGFYGGLSTDTQYF
-,TRBV11-2,-,TRBJ1-2,TGTGCCAACAGCTTAGGGGGGAGAGGAGACTATGGCTACACCTTC,CANSLGGRGDYGYTF
TRBD2,TRBV4-2,many,TRBJ2-3,TGTGCCAGCAGCCCCGGGACTAGCGACACAGATACGCAGTATTTT,CASSPGTSDTDTQYF
-,TRBV7-9,once,TRBJ2-7,TGTGCCAGCAGCGTTACAGGACCGAGCTACGAGCAGTACTTC,CASSVTGPSYEQYF
-,TRBV14,-,TRBJ2-7,TGTGCCAGCAGCCACGAGCAGTACTTC,CASSHEQYF
TRBD2,TRBV6-1,-,TRBJ2-7,TGTGCCAGCCGCCTGGCAATCGGGGGGTACGAGCAGTACTTC,CASRLAIGGYEQYF
-,TRBV15,-,TRBJ1-2,TGTGCCACCAGCAGGGACGGAGACCTCTATGGCTACACCTTC,CATSRDGDLYGYTF
-,TRBV13,-,TRBJ2-2,TGTGCCAGCAGCTTAGGCGGGAGAGGAATCGGGGAGCTGTTTTTT,CASSLGGRGIGELFF
TRBD2,TRBV7-9,-,TRBJ2-3,TGTGCCAGCAGCTTACCACTAGCGGGAGCTAGCACAGATACGCAGTATTTT,CASSLPLAGASTDTQYF
-,TRBV27,-,TRBJ2-7,TGTGCCAGCAGTTTATCGGCAGGTTGGTACGAGCAGTACTTC,CASSLSAGWYEQYF
-,TRBV2,-,TRBJ2-3,TGTGCCAGCAGTGACCCAGATTCGGCGGGGACAGATACGCAGTATTTT,CASSDPDSAGTDTQYF
TRBD1,TRBV27,once,TRBJ1-2,TGTGCCAGCAGTTTCAGGGACAGGGGTGGCTACACCTTC,CASSFRDRGGYTF
TRBD2,TRBV2,-,TRBJ2-7,TGTGCCAGCAGGAAGGGACTAGCGAGCTCCTACGAGCAGTACTTC,CASRKGLASSYEQYF
-,TRBV9,-,TRBJ2-7,TGTGCCAGCAGCCCCCGCAGCGGTCCCGAGCAGTACTTC,CASSPRSGPEQYF
-,TRBV4-2,few,TRBJ2-1,TGTGCCAGCAGCCAAGCCTTAGCGGAGGCGGTAGCCCATGAGCAGTTCTTC,CASSQALAEAVAHEQFF
TRBD1,TRBV29-1,-,TRBJ2-1,TGCAGCGTTGAGAGGACAGGGGGACCAAGCTCCTACAATGAGCAGTTCTTC,CSVERTGGPSSYNEQFF
-,TRBV5-1,few,TRBJ2-1,TGCGCCAGCAGCTTGAGTTCGGCTAGCTCCTACAATGAGCAGTTCTTC,CASSLSSASSYNEQFF
TRBD2,TRBV4-1,-,TRBJ2-1,TGCGCCAGCAGCCAAGTTGCGGGAGTTAGGAATGAGCAGTTCTTC,CASSQVAGVRNEQFF
-,TRBV27,-,TRBJ2-1,TGTGCCAGCAGTTTGAGTTCCTACTCCTACAATGAGCAGTTCTTC,CASSLSSYSYNEQFF
TRBD1,TRBV14,-,TRBJ1-5,TGTGCCAGCAGCCAAGTAGACGGGACAGGGGGAAGCAATCAGCCCCAGCATTTT,CASSQVDGTGGSNQPQHF
-,TRBV7-2,-,TRBJ2-3,TGTGCCAGCAGCTTACTAGTCAGTACAGATACGCAGTATTTT,CASSLLVSTDTQYF
-,TRBV19,-,TRBJ1-3,TGTGCCAGTAGTATCGGTGGGTCTGGAAACACCATATATTTT,CASSIGGSGNTIYF
TRBD1,TRBV13,-,TRBJ2-1,TGTGCCAGCAGCTTATGGGACAGGGGGCAGAATGAGCAGTTCTTC,CASSLWDRGQNEQFF
-,TRBV7-6,-,TRBJ2-1,TGTGCCAGCAGTCCCAATCAGGGCAGGTACAATGAGCAGTTCTTC,CASSPNQGRYNEQFF
TRBD1,TRBV29-1,-,TRBJ2-7,TGCAGCGTTGATCAGGGGGCGCCGGTCGGGCAGTACTTC,CSVDQGAPVGQYF
-,TRBV7-2,-,TRBJ2-2,TGTGCCAGCAGCTTTTGGGGGAACACCGGGGAGCTGTTTTTT,CASSFWGNTGELFF
TRBD2,TRBV27,many,TRBJ2-7,TGTGCCAGCAGCTCCAGAGATAGCGGGAGCTACGAGCAGTACTTC,CASSSRDSGSYEQYF
TRBD1,TRBV11-2,few,TRBJ1-1,TGTGCCAGCACAATTTGGGGGTCAGGGGGAACTGAAGCTTTCTTT,CASTIWGSGGTEAFF
-,TRBV2,-,TRBJ1-2,TGTGCCTCGGCGACACCTAACTATGGCTACACCTTC,CASATPNYGYTF
TRBD2,TRBV5-6,-,TRBJ2-3,TGTGCCAGCAGCTTGTTACTAGCGGGCCGCACAGATACGCAGTATTTT,CASSLLLAGRTDTQYF
-,TRBV25-1,-,TRBJ2-7,TGTGCCAGCAGTGGTCAGAGGACAATCTACGAGCAGTACTTC,CASSGQRTIYEQYF
TRBD1,TRBV30,-,TRBJ1-3,TGTGCCTGGAGTGTAGGACAGGGGGCTGTCACCATATATTTT,CAWSVGQGAVTIYF
-,TRBV6-5,once,TRBJ1-5,TGTGCCAGCAGGTCGTTAGGGGTAAATCAGCCCCAGCATTTT,CASRSLGVNQPQHF
-,TRBV4-1,-,TRBJ2-7,TGCGCCAGCAGCCATAACGGGGGCTACGAGCAGTACTTC,CASSHNGGYEQYF
TRBD1,TRBV25-1,-,TRBJ2-7,TGTGCCAGCAGTGTTCCGGGACAGGGGAAATCCTACGAGCAGTACTTC,CASSVPGQGKSYEQYF
TRBD2,TRBV28,many,TRBJ2-2,TGTGCCAGCAGTTTATGGCGTCTAGCGGGAGGTCCCGGGGAGCTGTTTTTT,CASSLWRLAGGPGELFF
-,TRBV19,-,TRBJ2-1,TGTGCCAGTAGTATCACACAGGGTGCCTACAATGAGCAGTTCTTC,CASSITQGAYNEQFF